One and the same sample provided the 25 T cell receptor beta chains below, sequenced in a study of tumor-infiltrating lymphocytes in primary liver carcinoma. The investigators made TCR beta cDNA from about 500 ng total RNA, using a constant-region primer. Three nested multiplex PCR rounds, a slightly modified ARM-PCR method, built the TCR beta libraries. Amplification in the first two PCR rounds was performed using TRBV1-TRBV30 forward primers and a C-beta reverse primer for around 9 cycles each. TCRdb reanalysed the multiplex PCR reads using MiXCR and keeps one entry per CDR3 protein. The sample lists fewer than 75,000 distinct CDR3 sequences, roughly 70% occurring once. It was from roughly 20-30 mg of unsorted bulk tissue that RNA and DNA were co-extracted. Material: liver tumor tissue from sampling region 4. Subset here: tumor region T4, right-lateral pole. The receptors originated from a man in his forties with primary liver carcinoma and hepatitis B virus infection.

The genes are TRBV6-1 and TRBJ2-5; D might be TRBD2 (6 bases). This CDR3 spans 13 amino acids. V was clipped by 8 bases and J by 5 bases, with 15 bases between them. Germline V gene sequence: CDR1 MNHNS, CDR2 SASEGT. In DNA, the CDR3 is TGTGCCAGCTGTCGGGAGCCAGAGGAGACCCAGTACTTC. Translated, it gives CASCREPEETQYF.

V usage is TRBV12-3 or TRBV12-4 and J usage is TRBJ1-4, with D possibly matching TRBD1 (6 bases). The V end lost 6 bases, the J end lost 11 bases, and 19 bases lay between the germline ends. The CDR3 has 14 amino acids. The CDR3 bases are TGTGCCAGCAGCGACAGGCGGGCGGGGGGGAAACTGTTTTTT. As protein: CASSDRRAGGKLFF.

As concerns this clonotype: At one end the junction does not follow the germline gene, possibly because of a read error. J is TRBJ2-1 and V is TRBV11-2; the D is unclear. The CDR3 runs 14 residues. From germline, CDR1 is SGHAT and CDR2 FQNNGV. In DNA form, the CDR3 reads TGTGACAGCAACTTAGATAAAGCCTACAACGAGCAGTTCTTC. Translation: CDSNLDKAYNEQFF.

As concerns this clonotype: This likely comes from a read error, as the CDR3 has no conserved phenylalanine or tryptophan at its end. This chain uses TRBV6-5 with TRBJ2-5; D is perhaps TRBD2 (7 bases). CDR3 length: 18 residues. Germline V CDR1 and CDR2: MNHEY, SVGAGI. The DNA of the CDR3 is TGTGCCAGCAGTTACTCGGGTATAAGCGGGACAACGCGTGAGATCCAGTACTCC. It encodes CASSYSGISGTTREIQYS.

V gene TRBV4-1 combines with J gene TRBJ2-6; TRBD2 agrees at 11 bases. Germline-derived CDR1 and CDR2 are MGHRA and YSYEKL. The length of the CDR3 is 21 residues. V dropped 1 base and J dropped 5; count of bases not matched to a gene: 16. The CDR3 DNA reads TGCGCCAGCAGCCAAGTCGGACTAGCGGGCCTGAAGGCGGTATGGGCCAACGTCCTGACTTTC. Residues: CASSQVGLAGLKAVWANVLTF.

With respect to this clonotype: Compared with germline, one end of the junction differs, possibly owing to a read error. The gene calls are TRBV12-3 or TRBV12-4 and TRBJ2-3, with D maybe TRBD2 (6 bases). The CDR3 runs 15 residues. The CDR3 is CASNLDSGSGRAQYF. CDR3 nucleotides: TGTGCCAGCAATTTAGATTCCGGCAGCGGGCGTGCGCAGTATTTT.

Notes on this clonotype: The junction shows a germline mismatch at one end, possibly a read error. CDR3 residues: CVSSRGRAGILTEAFF. The CDR3 nucleotides are TGTGTCAGCAGCCGAGGTAGGGCAGGGATCCTCACTGAAGCTTTCTTT. The gene calls are TRBV11-2 and TRBJ1-1; weak D call: TRBD1 (5 bases). Germline V lookup: CDR1 SGHAT, CDR2 FQNNGV. This CDR3 has 16 amino acids.

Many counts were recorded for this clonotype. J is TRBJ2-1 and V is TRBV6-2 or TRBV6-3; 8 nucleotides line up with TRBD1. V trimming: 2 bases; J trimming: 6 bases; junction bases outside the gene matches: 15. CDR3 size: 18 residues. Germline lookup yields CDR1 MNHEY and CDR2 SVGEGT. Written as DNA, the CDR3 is TGTGCCAGCAGTTACCGTTCCTACGACAGGGGATCACTCAATGAGCAGTTCTTC. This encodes CASSYRSYDRGSLNEQFF.

The CDR3 coding sequence is TGCGCCAGCAGCCCACTTTCCTCACAGAATGAAAAACTGTTTTTT. Amino acids: CASSPLSSQNEKLFF. V gene TRBV5-1 combines with J gene TRBJ1-4; D is unclear. This CDR3 spans 15 amino acids. V was clipped by 4 bases and J by 5 bases, with 15 bases between them. Germline CDR1 is SGHRS and CDR2 is YFSETQ.

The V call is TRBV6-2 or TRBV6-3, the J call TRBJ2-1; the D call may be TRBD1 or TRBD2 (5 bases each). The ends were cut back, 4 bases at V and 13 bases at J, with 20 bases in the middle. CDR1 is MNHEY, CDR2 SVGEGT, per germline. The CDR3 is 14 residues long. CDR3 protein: CASSWGKGSVDQFF. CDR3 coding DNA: TGTGCCAGCAGTTGGGGGAAGGGGTCAGTTGATCAGTTCTTC.

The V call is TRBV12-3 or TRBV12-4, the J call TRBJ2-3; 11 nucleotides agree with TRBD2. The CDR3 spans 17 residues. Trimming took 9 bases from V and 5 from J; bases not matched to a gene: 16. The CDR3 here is CASSFPTSGRSIDTQYF. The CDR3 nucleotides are TGTGCCAGTAGCTTCCCAACTAGCGGGAGAAGTATAGATACGCAGTATTTT.

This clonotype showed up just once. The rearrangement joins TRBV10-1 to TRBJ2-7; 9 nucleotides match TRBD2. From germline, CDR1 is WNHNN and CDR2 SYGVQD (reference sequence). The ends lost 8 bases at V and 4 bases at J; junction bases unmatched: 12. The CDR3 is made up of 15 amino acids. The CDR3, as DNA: TGCGCCAGCGGTCCTGGACTAGCGAACTCGTACGAGCAGTACTTC. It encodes CASGPGLANSYEQYF.

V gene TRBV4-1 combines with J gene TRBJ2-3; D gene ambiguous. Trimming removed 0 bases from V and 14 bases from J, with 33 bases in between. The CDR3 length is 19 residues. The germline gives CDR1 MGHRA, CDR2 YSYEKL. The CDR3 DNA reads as TGCGCCAGCAGCCAAGAACCCACCCTGGGCGGTCAGAACACAGATAGGCTGTATTTT. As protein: CASSQEPTLGGQNTDRLYF.

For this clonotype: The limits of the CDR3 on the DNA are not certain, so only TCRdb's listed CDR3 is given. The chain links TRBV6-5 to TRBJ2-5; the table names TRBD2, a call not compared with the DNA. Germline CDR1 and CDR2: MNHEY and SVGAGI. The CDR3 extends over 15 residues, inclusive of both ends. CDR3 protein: CACSAGLAGAETQYF.

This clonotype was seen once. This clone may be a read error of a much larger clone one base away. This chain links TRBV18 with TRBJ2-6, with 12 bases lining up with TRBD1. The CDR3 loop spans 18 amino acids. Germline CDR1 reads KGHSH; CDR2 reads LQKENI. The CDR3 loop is CASSPFGTGGTGANVPTF. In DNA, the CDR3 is TGTGCCAGCTCACCTTTCGGGACAGGGGGCACTGGGGCCAACGTCCCGACTTTC. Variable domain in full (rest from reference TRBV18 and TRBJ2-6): NAGVMQNPRHLVRRRGQEARLRCSPMKGHSHVYWYRQLPEEGLKFMVYLQKENIIDESGMPKERFSAEFPKEGPSILRIQQVVRGDSAAYFCASSPFGTGGTGANVPTFGAGSRLTVL.

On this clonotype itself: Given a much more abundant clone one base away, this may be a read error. The CDR3 DNA follows: TGTGCAAGTCGCCCCCACCGGGGATCCTCCCGCGACAATAAGCAGTTCTTC. Amino acid sequence: CASRPHRGSSRDNKQFF. The J gene is TRBJ2-1, the V gene TRBV12-2; the tabulated D call, TRBD2, remains unverified against the DNA. TRBV12-2 represents a pseudogene. The CDR3 extends over 17 amino acids.

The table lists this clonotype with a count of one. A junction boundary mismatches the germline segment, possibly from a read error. The CDR3 DNA reads TGTGTCAGCTGCTTGGCATTAGGAGGGGCGGACACCGGGGAGCTGTTTTTT. Its protein is CVSCLALGGADTGELFF. The chain links TRBV11-2 to TRBJ2-2; D possibly corresponds to TRBD2 (6 bases). CDR1 and CDR2 from the germline V gene are SGHAT and FQNNGV. This CDR3 comprises 17 residues.

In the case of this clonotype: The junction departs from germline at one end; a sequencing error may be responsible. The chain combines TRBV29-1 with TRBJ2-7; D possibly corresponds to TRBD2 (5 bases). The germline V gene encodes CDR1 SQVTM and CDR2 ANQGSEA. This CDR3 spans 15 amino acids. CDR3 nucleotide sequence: TGCAGGGTTGAAGATCCAGAAGGGAGCTCCTACGAGCAGTACTTC. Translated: CRVEDPEGSSYEQYF.

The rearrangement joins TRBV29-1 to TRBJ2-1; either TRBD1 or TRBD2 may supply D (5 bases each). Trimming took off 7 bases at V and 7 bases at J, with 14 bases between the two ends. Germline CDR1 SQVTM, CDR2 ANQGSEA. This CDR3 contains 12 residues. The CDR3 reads CSARVGENEQFF. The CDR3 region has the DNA TGCAGCGCTCGGGTGGGGGAGAATGAGCAGTTCTTC.

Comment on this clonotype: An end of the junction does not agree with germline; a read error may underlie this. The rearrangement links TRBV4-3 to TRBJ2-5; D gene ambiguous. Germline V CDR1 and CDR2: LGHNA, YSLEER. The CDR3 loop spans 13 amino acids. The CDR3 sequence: CASSQGYGETQYF. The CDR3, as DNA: TGTGCCAGCAGCCAAGGCTACGGAGAGACCCAGTACTTC.

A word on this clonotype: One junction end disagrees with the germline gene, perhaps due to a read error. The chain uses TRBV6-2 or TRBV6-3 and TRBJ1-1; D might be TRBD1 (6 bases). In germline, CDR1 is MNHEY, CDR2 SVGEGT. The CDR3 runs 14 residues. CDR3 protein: CASRRGGLNTVAFF. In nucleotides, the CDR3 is TGTGCCAGTCGGCGAGGGGGGTTGAACACTGTAGCTTTCTTT.

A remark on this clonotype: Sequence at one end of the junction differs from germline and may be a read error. This CDR3 is CASSHHLQGAVSHLHF. Written as DNA, the CDR3 is TGCGCCAGCAGCCACCACCTACAGGGGGCGGTCTCACACCTCCACTTT. The rearrangement uses TRBV4-1 and TRBJ1-6; TRBD1 aligns across 9 bases. Germline CDR1 is MGHRA and CDR2 is YSYEKL. The CDR3 contains 16 residues.

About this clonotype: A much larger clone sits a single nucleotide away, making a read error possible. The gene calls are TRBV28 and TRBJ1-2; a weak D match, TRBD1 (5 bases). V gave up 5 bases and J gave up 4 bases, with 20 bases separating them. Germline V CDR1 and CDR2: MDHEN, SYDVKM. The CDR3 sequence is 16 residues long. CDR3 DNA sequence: TGTGCCAGCAGTACACCCCCCGGGATAGGGACCTATGGCTACACCTTC. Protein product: CASSTPPGIGTYGYTF.

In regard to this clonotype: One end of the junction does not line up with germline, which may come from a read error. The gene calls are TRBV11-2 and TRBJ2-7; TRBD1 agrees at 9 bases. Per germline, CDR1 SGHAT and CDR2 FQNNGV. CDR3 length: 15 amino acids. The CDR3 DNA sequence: TGTGCCAACAGCCAAGGGACAGGGAGAACTCACGAGCAGTACTTC. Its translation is CANSQGTGRTHEQYF.

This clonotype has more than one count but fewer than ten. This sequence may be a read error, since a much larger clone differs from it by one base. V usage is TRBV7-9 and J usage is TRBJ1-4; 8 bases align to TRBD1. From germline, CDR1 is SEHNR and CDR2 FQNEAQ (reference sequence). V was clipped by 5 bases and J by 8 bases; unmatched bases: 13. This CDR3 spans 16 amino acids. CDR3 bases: TGTGCCAGCAGCCCACTTAAGACAGGGGAATTGGAAAAACTGTTTTTT. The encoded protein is CASSPLKTGELEKLFF.